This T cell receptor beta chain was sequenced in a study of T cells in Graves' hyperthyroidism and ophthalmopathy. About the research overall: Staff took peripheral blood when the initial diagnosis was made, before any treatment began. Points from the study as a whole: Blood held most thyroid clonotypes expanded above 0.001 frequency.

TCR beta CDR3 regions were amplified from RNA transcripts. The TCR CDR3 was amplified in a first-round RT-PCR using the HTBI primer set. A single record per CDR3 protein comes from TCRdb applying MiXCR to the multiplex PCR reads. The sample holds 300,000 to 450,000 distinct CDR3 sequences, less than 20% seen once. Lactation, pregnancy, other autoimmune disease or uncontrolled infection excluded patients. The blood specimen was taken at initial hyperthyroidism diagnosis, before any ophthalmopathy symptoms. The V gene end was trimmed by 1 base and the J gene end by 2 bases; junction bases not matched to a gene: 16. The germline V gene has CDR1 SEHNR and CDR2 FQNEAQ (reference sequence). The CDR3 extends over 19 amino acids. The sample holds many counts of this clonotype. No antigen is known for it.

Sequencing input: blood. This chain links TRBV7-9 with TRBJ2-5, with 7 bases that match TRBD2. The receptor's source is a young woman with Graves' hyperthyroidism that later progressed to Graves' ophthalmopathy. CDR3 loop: CASSLDYRGGSSLQETQYF. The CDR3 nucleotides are TGTGCCAGCAGCTTAGATTACCGCGGCGGGAGCTCACTTCAAGAGACCCAGTACTTC.